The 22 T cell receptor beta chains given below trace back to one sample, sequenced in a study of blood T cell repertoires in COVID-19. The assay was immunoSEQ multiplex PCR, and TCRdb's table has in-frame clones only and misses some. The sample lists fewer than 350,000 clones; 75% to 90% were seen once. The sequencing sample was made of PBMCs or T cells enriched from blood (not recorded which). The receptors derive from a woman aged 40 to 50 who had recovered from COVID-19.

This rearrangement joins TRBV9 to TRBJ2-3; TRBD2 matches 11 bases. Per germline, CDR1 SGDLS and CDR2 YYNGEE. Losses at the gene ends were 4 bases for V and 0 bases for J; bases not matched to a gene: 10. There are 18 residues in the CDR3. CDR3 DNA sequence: TGTGCCAGCAGCTCAAGTTGGACTAGCGGGCCCAGCACAGATACGCAGTATTTT. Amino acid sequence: CASSSSWTSGPSTDTQYF.

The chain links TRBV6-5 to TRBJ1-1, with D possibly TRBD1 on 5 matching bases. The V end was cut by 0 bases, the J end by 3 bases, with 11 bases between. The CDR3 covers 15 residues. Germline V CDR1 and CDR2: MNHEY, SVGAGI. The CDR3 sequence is CASSYSGARYTEAFF. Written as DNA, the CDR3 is TGTGCCAGCAGTTACTCAGGGGCCAGGTACACTGAAGCTTTCTTT.

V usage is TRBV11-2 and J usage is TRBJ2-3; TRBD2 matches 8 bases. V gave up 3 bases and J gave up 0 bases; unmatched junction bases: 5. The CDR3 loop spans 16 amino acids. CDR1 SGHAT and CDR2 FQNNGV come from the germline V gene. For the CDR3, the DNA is TGTGCCAGCAGCTTTGGAGCTAGCGGGAGCACAGATACGCAGTATTTT. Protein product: CASSFGASGSTDTQYF. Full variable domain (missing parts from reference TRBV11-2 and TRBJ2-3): EAGVAQSPRYKIIEKRQSVAFWCNPISGHATLYWYQQILGQGPKLLIQFQNNGVVDDSQLPKDRFSAERLKGVDSTLKIQPAKLEDSAVYLCASSFGASGSTDTQYFGPGTRLTVL.

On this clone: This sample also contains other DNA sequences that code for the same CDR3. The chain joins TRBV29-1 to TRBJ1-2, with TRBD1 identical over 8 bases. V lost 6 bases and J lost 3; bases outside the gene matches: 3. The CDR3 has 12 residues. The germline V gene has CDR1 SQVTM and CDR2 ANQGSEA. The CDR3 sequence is CSVGQGDYGYTF. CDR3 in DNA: TGCAGCGTCGGACAGGGCGACTATGGCTACACCTTC.

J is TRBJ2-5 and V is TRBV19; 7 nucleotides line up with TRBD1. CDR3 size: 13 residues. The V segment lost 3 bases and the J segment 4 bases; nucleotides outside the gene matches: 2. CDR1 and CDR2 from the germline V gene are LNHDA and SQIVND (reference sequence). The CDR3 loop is CASSMRGRETQYF. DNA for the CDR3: TGTGCCAGTAGTATGAGGGGGCGAGAGACCCAGTACTTC.

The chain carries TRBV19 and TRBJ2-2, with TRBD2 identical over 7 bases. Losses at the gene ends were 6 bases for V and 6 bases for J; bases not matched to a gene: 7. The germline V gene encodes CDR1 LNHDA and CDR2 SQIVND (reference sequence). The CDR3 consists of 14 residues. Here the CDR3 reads CASSVQAGAGELFF. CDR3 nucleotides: TGTGCCAGTAGCGTACAGGCGGGGGCCGGGGAGCTGTTTTTT.

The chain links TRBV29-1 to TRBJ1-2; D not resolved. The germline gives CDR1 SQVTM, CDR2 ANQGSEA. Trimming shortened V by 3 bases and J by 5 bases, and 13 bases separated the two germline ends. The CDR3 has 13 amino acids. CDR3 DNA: TGCAGCGTTGAGTCGGCGGAGCTATATGGCTACACCTTC. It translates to CSVESAELYGYTF.

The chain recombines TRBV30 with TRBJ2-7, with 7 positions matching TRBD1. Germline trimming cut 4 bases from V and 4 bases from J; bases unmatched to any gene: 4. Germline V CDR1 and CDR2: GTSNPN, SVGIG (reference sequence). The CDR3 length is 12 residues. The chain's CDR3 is CAWTLQGYEQYF. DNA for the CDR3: TGTGCCTGGACCCTACAGGGGTACGAGCAGTACTTC.

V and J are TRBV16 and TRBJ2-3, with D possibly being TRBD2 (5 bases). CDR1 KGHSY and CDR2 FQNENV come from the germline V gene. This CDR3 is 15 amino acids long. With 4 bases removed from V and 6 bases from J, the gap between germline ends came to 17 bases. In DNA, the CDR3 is TGTGCCAGCAGCCTCCTAGTGGCGGGTCCCGATACGCAGTATTTT. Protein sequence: CASSLLVAGPDTQYF.

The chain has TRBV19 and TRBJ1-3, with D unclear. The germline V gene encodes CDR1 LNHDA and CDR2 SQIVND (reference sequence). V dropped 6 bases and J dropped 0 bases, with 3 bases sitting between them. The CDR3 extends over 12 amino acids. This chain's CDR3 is CASSISGNTIYF. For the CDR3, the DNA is TGTGCCAGTAGCATCTCTGGAAACACCATATATTTT.

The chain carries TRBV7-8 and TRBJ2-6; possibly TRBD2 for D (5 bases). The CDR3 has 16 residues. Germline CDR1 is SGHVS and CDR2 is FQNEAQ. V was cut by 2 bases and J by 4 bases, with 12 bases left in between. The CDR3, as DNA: TGTGCCAGCAGCTTAAGCAGGCCGGGAGGGGCCAACGTCCTGACTTTC. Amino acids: CASSLSRPGGANVLTF.

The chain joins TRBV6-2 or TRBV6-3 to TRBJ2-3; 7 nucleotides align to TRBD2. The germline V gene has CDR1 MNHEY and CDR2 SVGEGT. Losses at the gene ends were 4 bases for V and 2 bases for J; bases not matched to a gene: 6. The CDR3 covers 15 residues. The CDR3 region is CASSWDSGFTDTQYF. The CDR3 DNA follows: TGTGCCAGCAGTTGGGATAGCGGGTTCACAGATACGCAGTATTTT.

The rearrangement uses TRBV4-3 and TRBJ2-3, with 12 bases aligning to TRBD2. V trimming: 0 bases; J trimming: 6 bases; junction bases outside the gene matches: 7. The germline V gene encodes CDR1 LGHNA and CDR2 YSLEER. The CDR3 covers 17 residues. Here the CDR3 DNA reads TGCGCCAGCAGCCAAGATCCCCCTAGCGGGGGGGTTGATACGCAGTATTTT. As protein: CASSQDPPSGGVDTQYF.

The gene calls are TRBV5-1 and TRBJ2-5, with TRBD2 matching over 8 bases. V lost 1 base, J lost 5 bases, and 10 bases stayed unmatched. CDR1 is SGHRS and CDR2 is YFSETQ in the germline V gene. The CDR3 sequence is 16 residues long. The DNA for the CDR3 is TGCGCCAGCAGCTTGAGGTCAGCGGGGGTCTTGGAGACCCAGTACTTC. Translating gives CASSLRSAGVLETQYF.

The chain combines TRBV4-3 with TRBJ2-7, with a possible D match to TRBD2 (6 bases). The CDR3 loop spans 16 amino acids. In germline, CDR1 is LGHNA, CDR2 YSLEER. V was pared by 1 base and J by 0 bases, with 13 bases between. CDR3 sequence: CASSQVVGGASYEQYF. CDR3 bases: TGCGCCAGCAGCCAAGTCGTGGGGGGTGCCTCCTACGAGCAGTACTTC.

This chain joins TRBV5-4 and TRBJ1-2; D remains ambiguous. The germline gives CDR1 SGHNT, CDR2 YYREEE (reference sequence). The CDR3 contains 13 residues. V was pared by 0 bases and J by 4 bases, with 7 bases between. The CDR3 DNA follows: TGTGCCAGCAGCTTGGGGGAGGGCTATGGCTACACCTTC. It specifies CASSLGEGYGYTF.

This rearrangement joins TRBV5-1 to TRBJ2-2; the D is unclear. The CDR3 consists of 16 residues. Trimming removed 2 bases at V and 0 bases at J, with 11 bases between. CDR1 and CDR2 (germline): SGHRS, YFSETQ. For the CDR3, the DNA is TGCGCCAGCAGCTTCCCCAGAACCACGAACACCGGGGAGCTGTTTTTT. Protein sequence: CASSFPRTTNTGELFF.

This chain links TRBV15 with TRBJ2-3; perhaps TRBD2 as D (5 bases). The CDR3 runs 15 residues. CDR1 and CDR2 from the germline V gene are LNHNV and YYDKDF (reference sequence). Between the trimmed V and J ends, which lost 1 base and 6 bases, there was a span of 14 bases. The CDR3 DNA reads TGTGCCACCAGCAGAGGAGACGGGGATTTGGATACGCAGTATTTT. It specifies CATSRGDGDLDTQYF.

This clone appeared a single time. CDR3 region: CASRRGNSGNTIYF. The CDR3, as DNA: TGTGCCAGTAGAAGGGGGAACTCTGGAAACACCATATATTTT. This chain joins TRBV19 and TRBJ1-3; TRBD1 is a possible D gene (6 bases). Trimming left V 6 bases short and J 0 bases short, with 9 bases between. This CDR3 is built from 14 residues. Germline lookup yields CDR1 LNHDA and CDR2 SQIVND (reference sequence).

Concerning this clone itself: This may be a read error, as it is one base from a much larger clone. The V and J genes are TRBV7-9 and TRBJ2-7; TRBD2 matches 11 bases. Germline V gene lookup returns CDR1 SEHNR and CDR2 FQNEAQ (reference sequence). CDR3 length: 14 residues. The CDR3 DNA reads TGTGCCAACAGCTCTGGGACTAGCGGCCTGAGGCGGTACTTC. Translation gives CANSSGTSGLRRYF.

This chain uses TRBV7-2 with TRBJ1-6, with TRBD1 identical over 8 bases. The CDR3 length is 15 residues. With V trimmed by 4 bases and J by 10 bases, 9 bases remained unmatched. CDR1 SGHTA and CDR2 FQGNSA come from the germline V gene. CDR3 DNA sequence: TGTGCCAGCAGCTCGCAGGGGGCGGTCTGGTCACCCCTCCACTTT. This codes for CASSSQGAVWSPLHF.

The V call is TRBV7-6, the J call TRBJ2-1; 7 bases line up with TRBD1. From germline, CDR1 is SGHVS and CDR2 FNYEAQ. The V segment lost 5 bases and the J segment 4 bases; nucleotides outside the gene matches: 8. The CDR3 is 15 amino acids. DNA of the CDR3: TGTGCCAGCAGCCCGACAGGGAGTCTGTACAATGAGCAGTTCTTC. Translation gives CASSPTGSLYNEQFF.